These T cell receptor beta chains were read from a single sample in a study of radiation and T cells in renal cell carcinoma. TCRdb keeps only in-frame clones here, not all; method: immunoSEQ multiplex PCR. The table records approximately 170,000 clones, about 87% of them present only once. Sequences were derived from blood, sampled from a patient whose treatment included radiotherapy and nephrectomy. The receptors come from a woman aged 45-59 years with renal cell carcinoma. Both conserved end residues are trimmed from each CDR3. Each record gives: CDR3 length, D gene, V gene, CDR3 protein. A D gene is named only where the DNA matches it firmly.

14 | TRBD2 | TRBV5-1 | ASSLSGGTNTGELF
13 | NA | TRBV19 | ASSGRGGGSYEQY
9 | NA | TRBV29-1 | SDRTDYGYT
15 | NA | TRBV7-2 | ASSLVGGWGAANEQF
14 | TRBD2 | TRBV11-2 | ASSSRLAGGAETQY
13 | NA | TRBV18 | ASSRGDPRSQPQH
12 | NA | TRBV29-1 | SVEAGTLNTEAF
13 | NA | TRBV6-1 | ASSASWGKVGELF
14 | NA | TRBV5-1 | ASSAGTGSSYNEQF
14 | NA | TRBV11-3 | ASSLKPAGFPHGYT
13 | NA | TRBV7-2 | ASSLVGRANTEAF
10 | NA | TRBV19 | ASSGETGEAF
17 | TRBD1 | TRBV2 | ASSTIGTGGEYSNQPQH
13 | TRBD1 | TRBV6-5 | ASSPGQGTTGELF
14 | NA | TRBV9 | ASSVVGGTSGNTIY
11 | NA | TRBV6-1 | ASSEGGNYGYT
12 | NA | TRBV6-5 | ASSYRQENSPLH
14 | NA | TRBV19 | ASRMVNSGSGNTIY